What follows are 5 T cell receptor beta chains derived from one specimen sequenced in a study of T cells in women clearing cervical HPV infection. Measured with immunoSEQ multiplex PCR; TCRdb has only the in-frame clones, and not every one. This sample's table has 25,000 to 35,000 clones. Specimen: blood buffy coat. The receptors here all came from a woman between 18 and 70 years old with a cervical HPV16 infection that either progressed to CIN3+ or cleared (not recorded which).

The chain's CDR3 is CSAREGSGGTGRYQPQHF. The part of the CDR3 DNA that was read is TGCAGTGCTAGAGAGGGGTCCGGGGGGACAGGGAGGTATCAGCCC. V and J are TRBV20-1 and TRBJ1-5; 9 bases are shared with TRBD1. The read stops 3 residues short of the end of the CDR3; the missing end is completed from the germline J gene. CDR3 length: 18 amino acids. CDR1 DFQATT and CDR2 SNEGSKA come from the germline V gene (reference sequence). The junction had 14 bases not matched to a gene; V was cut back by 0 bases and J by 5 bases.

In the case of this clone: Other DNA sequences within the sample encode an identical CDR3. The CDR3 reads CSVDKGQGSANEQFF. CDR3 DNA, as far as it was read: TGCAGCGTTGACAAGGGACAGGGATCTGCGAATGAG. V gene TRBV29-1 combines with J gene TRBJ2-1, with 9 bases that match TRBD1. The CDR3 end is not reached by the read, which stops 3 residues before it; the germline J gene fills it in. The CDR3 loop spans 15 amino acids. J gave up 7 bases and V 3 bases, and 10 bases lay outside the gene matches. Germline V CDR1 and CDR2: SQVTM, ANQGSEA.

With regard to this clone: The sequence runs out 3 residues before the end of the CDR3; the remainder is reconstructed from the germline J gene. The rearrangement joins TRBV20-1 to TRBJ1-5; 7 nucleotides align to TRBD1. Germline loops: CDR1 DFQATT, CDR2 SNEGSKA (reference sequence). The CDR3 extends over 16 amino acids. Losses at the gene ends were 0 bases for V and 3 bases for J; bases not matched to a gene: 8. Incomplete CDR3 DNA: TGCAGTGCTAGAGATCAGCGGACAGGAAACAATCAGCCC. It specifies CSARDQRTGNNQP. The whole CDR3 sequence reads CSARDQRTGNNQPQHF.

As concerns this clone: From the germline J gene comes the end of the CDR3, since the read stops 3 residues before it. The rearrangement uses TRBV30 and TRBJ2-7; tentative D call: TRBD1 (5 bases). This CDR3 is built from 15 residues. With 1 base removed from V and 6 bases from J, the gap between germline ends came to 19 bases. Germline loops: CDR1 GTSNPN, CDR2 SVGIG (reference sequence). CDR3 bases read: TGTGCCTGGAGTGGGCAGGGATCCCCAGGTGGCGAG. This encodes CAWSGQGSPGGE. In full, the CDR3 reads CAWSGQGSPGGEQYF.

This clone is labeled medium-sized (0.01 to 0.1%) based on frequency. Read data end 3 residues before the CDR3 end; the end is taken from the germline J gene. V usage is TRBV10-3 and J usage is TRBJ1-2; 10 bases are shared with TRBD1. CDR1 is ENHRY, CDR2 SYGVKD, per germline. V was pared by 0 bases and J by 4 bases, with 2 bases of the junction left unmatched. CDR3 length: 15 residues. Here the CDR3 reads CAISESGTGVYGYTF. The part of the CDR3 DNA that was read is TGTGCCATCAGTGAGTCCGGGACAGGGGTCTATGGC.